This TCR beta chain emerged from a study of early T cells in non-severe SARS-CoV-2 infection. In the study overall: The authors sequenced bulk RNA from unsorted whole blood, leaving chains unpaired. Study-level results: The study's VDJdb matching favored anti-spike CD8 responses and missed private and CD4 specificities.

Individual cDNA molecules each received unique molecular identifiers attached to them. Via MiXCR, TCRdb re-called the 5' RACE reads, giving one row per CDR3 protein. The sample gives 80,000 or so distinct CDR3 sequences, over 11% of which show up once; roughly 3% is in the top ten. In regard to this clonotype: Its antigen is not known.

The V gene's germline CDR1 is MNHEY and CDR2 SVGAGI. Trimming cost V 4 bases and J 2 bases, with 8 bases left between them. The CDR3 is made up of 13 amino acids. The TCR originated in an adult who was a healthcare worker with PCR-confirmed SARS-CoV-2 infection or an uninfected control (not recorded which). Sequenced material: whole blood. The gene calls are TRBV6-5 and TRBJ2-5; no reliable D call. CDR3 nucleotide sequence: TGTGCCAGCAGTTTACTGGGACAAGAGACCCAGTACTTC. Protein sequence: CASSLLGQETQYF.